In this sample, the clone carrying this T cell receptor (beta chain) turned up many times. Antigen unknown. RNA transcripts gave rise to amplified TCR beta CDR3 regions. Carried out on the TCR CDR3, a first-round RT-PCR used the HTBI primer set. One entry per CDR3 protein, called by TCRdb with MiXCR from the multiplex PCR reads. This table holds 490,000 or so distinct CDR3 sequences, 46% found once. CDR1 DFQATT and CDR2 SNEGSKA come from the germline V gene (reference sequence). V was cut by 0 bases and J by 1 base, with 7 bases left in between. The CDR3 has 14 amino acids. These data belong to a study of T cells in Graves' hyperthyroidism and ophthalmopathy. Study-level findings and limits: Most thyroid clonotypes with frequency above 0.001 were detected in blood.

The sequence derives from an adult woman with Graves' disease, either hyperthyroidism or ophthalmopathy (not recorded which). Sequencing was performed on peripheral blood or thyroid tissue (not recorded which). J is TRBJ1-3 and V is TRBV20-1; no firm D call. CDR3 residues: CSARDRPSGNTIYF. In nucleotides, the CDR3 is TGCAGTGCTAGAGATAGACCGTCTGGAAACACCATATATTTT.